One and the same sample provided the 24 T cell receptor beta chains below, sequenced in a study of T cell repertoires in cytomegalovirus infection. MiXCR was run by TCRdb on the reads, yielding one entry per CDR3 protein. The sample consists of under 200,000 distinct CDR3 sequences, 8.5% to 10% of them appearing once. What was sequenced was PBMCs. The receptors were gathered from a human donor in good health (CMV status not recorded). Some clones in this sample may be carry-over from other donors' samples.

In DNA form, the CDR3 reads TGTGCCAGCAGCACGACAGGGGGCGCGGCCACTGAAGCTTTCTTT. Encoded protein: CASSTTGGAATEAFF. This chain links TRBV7-2 with TRBJ1-1, with TRBD1 matching 10 bases. Germline V gene sequence: CDR1 SGHTA, CDR2 FQGNSA. There are 15 residues in the CDR3. Trimming removed 5 bases from V and 4 bases from J; junction bases left unmatched: 7.

This clonotype was observed at least ten times. This chain uses TRBV4-3 with TRBJ1-5, with D perhaps matching TRBD1 (6 bases). V was cut by 4 bases and J by 4 bases, with 20 bases left in between. Germline V CDR1 and CDR2: LGHNA, YSLEER. This CDR3 contains 17 residues. CDR3 region: CASSPPRGGEGNQPQHF. DNA of the CDR3: TGCGCCAGCAGCCCCCCAAGAGGGGGGGAAGGGAATCAGCCCCAGCATTTT.

For this clonotype: A much larger clonotype is one base distant, so this may be a read error. V and J are TRBV20-1 and TRBJ1-1, with 7 bases lining up with TRBD1. In germline, CDR1 is DFQATT, CDR2 SNEGSKA (reference sequence). The CDR3 is made up of 14 amino acids. The ends lost 0 bases at V and 7 bases at J; junction bases unmatched: 8. DNA of the CDR3: TGCAGTGCTAGAGATTGGACAGGCAGGGGTGAAGCTTTCTTT. Translating it yields CSARDWTGRGEAFF.

This sequence joins TRBV6-2 or TRBV6-3 and TRBJ1-5; 8 bases line up with TRBD1. This CDR3 contains 15 residues. Trimming cost V 2 bases and J 2 bases; bases outside gene matches: 2. The germline V gene encodes CDR1 MNHEY and CDR2 SVGEGT. The DNA for the CDR3 is TGTGCCAGCAGTTACGACAGGGGAGGCAATCAGCCCCAGCATTTT. Protein: CASSYDRGGNQPQHF.

In its sample, this clonotype was seen many times. The rearrangement joins TRBV7-2 to TRBJ1-3; TRBD1 might be the D (5 bases). Trimming shortened V by 4 bases and J by 0 bases, and 13 bases separated the two germline ends. CDR1 is SGHTA and CDR2 is FQGNSA in the germline V gene. The CDR3 length is 16 residues. CDR3 DNA sequence: TGTGCCAGCAGCTCGGGACGGCCAACCTCTGGAAACACCATATATTTT. This sequence encodes CASSSGRPTSGNTIYF. Full variable domain (remainder filled in from reference TRBV7-2 and TRBJ1-3): GAGVSQSPSNKVTEKGKDVELRCDPISGHTALYWYRQSLGQGLEFLIYFQGNSAPDKSGLPSDRFSAERTGGSVSTLTIQRTQQEDSAVYLCASSSGRPTSGNTIYFGEGSWLTVV.

This clonotype was counted at least ten times. The V call is TRBV19, the J call TRBJ2-7; D gene ambiguous. Germline assignment: CDR1 LNHDA and CDR2 SQIVND (reference sequence). The CDR3 has 13 amino acids. Trimming took off 5 bases at V and 5 bases at J, with 13 bases between the two ends. The CDR3 DNA reads TGTGCCAGTAGTGGTTTTGTGGGCCACGAGCAGTACTTC. This gives the protein CASSGFVGHEQYF.

At least ten counts were recorded for this clonotype. The chain is built from TRBV3-1 and TRBJ1-1; unclear D gene. Germline V gene lookup returns CDR1 LGHDT and CDR2 YNNKEL (reference sequence). CDR3 length: 13 amino acids. Trimming shortened V by 0 bases and J by 4 bases, and 6 bases separated the two germline ends. CDR3 loop: CASSQDRVTEAFF. The CDR3 DNA sequence: TGTGCCAGCAGCCAAGATCGGGTCACTGAAGCTTTCTTT.

This clonotype was seen a few times. This chain connects TRBV7-8 to TRBJ1-2, with 9 bases matching TRBD1. Germline V CDR1 and CDR2: SGHVS, FQNEAQ. V lost 5 bases and J lost 6; bases outside the gene matches: 7. CDR3 size: 14 residues. DNA of the CDR3: TGTGCCAGCAGCAACGCACAGGGGGCGGATGGCTACACCTTC. Translated, it gives CASSNAQGADGYTF.

This clonotype showed up many times. The rearrangement links TRBV7-2 to TRBJ2-7, with D hard to call. Germline assignment: CDR1 SGHTA and CDR2 FQGNSA. V lost 2 bases to trimming and J lost 3 bases, with 8 bases between them. The CDR3 is 13 amino acids. The CDR3 coding sequence is TGTGCCAGCAGCTTATGGCTAGGCTACGAGCAGTACTTC. Its translation: CASSLWLGYEQYF.

Worth noting for this clonotype: It may be a read error: a sequence one base away is much more abundant. As the CDR3 is not closed by the conserved phenylalanine or tryptophan, this likely results from a read error. This rearrangement joins TRBV12-5 to TRBJ1-1; D is uncertain. V gave up 2 bases and J gave up 1 base, with 11 bases separating them. The CDR3 totals 15 residues. CDR1 is LGHNT and CDR2 is FRNRAP in the germline V gene. CDR3 residues: CASGLITTRNTEAFS. The CDR3 DNA follows: TGTGCTAGTGGTTTGATCACGACAAGGAACACTGAAGCTTTCTCT.

Ten or more counts support this clonotype. The chain links TRBV6-2 or TRBV6-3 to TRBJ2-1, with D possibly being TRBD2 (6 bases). The CDR3 loop spans 16 amino acids. The V and J ends lost 7 bases and 3 bases respectively, with 19 bases between them. Germline V gene sequence: CDR1 MNHEY, CDR2 SVGEGT. In DNA, the CDR3 is TGTGCCAGCATCACCCATCCCGGGACTTACTACAATGAGCAGTTCTTC. It is translated as CASITHPGTYYNEQFF.

This clonotype was detected many times. CDR3 in amino acids: CASSWDSSNYGYTF. CDR3 nucleotides: TGTGCCAGCAGCTGGGACAGCTCCAACTATGGCTACACCTTC. V is TRBV7-2 and J is TRBJ1-2; 7 nucleotides align to TRBD1. With V trimmed by 4 bases and J by 2 bases, 4 bases remained unmatched. The V gene's germline CDR1 is SGHTA and CDR2 FQGNSA. CDR3 length equals 14 residues.

On this clonotype: A much larger clonotype is one base distant, so this may be a read error. The chain uses TRBV28 and TRBJ1-1; D may be TRBD1 (5 bases). The CDR3 consists of 11 residues. From germline, CDR1 is MDHEN and CDR2 SYDVKM. CDR3 bases: TGTGCCAGCAGTTCGAGGGGTGAAGTTTTCTTT. It translates to CASSSRGEVFF. The full variable domain, its missing parts supplied by reference TRBV28 and TRBJ1-1, is DVKVTQSSRYLVKRTGEKVFLECVQDMDHENMFWYRQDPGLGLRLIYFSYDVKMKEKGDIPEGYSVSREKKERFSLILESASTNQTSMYLCASSSRGEVFFGQGTRLTVV.

This clonotype has more than one count but fewer than ten. The chain uses TRBV6-2 or TRBV6-3 and TRBJ2-7; tentative D call: TRBD1 (6 bases). Germline V gene lookup returns CDR1 MNHEY and CDR2 SVGEGT. Trimming removed 6 bases from V and 3 bases from J, with 18 bases in between. The CDR3 consists of 15 residues. The CDR3 DNA reads TGTGCCAGCAGGCTGAGTGGGGGCCGAGTCTACGAGCAGTACTTC. This encodes CASRLSGGRVYEQYF.

The rearrangement joins TRBV30 to TRBJ2-2; D ambiguous. The germline CDR1 and CDR2 sequences are GTSNPN and SVGIG (reference sequence). CDR3 size: 11 residues. V was trimmed by 4 bases and J by 4 bases, leaving 4 bases between them. CDR3 coding DNA: TGTGCCTGGATTTCCACCGGGGAGCTGTTTTTT. It codes for CAWISTGELFF.

This clonotype was picked up many times. The chain has TRBV24-1 and TRBJ2-1, with D unclear. The CDR3 runs 14 residues. Germline V gene lookup returns CDR1 KGHDR and CDR2 SFDVKD. The V end was cut by 3 bases, the J end by 4 bases, with 9 bases between. The CDR3: CATSDPTVYNEQFF. Written as DNA, the CDR3 is TGTGCCACCAGTGATCCTACAGTATACAATGAGCAGTTCTTC.

V gene TRBV10-3 combines with J gene TRBJ2-7; the D gene is possibly TRBD1 (6 bases). Trimming shortened V by 6 bases and J by 6 bases, and 15 bases separated the two germline ends. The CDR3 sequence is 13 residues long. Germline loops: CDR1 ENHRY, CDR2 SYGVKD. The CDR3 DNA follows: TGTGCCATCAGCCTGGGACAAGGAGGCGAGCAGTACTTC. Translating it yields CAISLGQGGEQYF.

The V call is TRBV20-1, the J call TRBJ2-5; weak D call: TRBD2 (5 bases). Trimming shortened V by 3 bases and J by 5 bases, and 16 bases separated the two germline ends. Germline V gene sequence: CDR1 DFQATT, CDR2 SNEGSKA (reference sequence). The CDR3 extends over 14 amino acids. Here the CDR3 DNA reads TGCAGTGCTAGCCGGGCCGGGGATAGGGAGACCCAGTACTTC. It codes for CSASRAGDRETQYF.

This clonotype has ten or more counts. The J gene is TRBJ2-1, the V gene TRBV7-2; unclear D gene. V lost 5 bases, J lost 0 bases, and 8 bases lay in between. The CDR3 length is 14 residues. CDR1 is SGHTA, CDR2 FQGNSA, per germline. CDR3 protein: CASSARNSYNEQFF. CDR3 DNA sequence: TGTGCCAGCAGCGCACGGAACTCCTACAATGAGCAGTTCTTC. Full variable domain (rest looked up from reference TRBV7-2 and TRBJ2-1): GAGVSQSPSNKVTEKGKDVELRCDPISGHTALYWYRQSLGQGLEFLIYFQGNSAPDKSGLPSDRFSAERTGGSVSTLTIQRTQQEDSAVYLCASSARNSYNEQFFGPGTRLTVL.

The chain couples TRBV10-3 to TRBJ1-1, with no clear D. The germline V and J ends were trimmed by 6 bases and 6 bases, with 8 bases remaining between them. Germline V gene data show CDR1 as ENHRY and CDR2 as SYGVKD. This CDR3 has 11 amino acids. The DNA for the CDR3 is TGTGCCATCAGAGGTTTCGCTGAAGCTTTCTTT. It specifies CAIRGFAEAFF.

This clonotype has at least ten counts. The chain recombines TRBV11-2 with TRBJ2-2, with 7 bases fitting TRBD1. The CDR3 has 14 amino acids. The V and J ends lost 5 bases and 10 bases, in that order; junction bases with no gene match: 10. CDR1 is SGHAT, CDR2 FQNNGV, per germline. The CDR3 loop reads CASSPVTGRMELFF. The CDR3 DNA is TGTGCCAGCAGCCCCGTGACAGGGCGTATGGAGCTGTTTTTT.

This clonotype was recorded at least ten times. The genes are TRBV28 and TRBJ1-1; unclear D gene. Germline V gene lookup returns CDR1 MDHEN and CDR2 SYDVKM. Trimming shortened V by 6 bases and J by 1 base, and 12 bases separated the two germline ends. The CDR3 totals 14 residues. The CDR3 is CASRSRLGNTEAFF. The CDR3 bases are TGTGCCAGCAGGAGTAGGCTGGGGAACACTGAAGCTTTCTTT. The full variable domain, in which reference TRBV28 and TRBJ1-1 provide the parts outside the CDR3, is DVKVTQSSRYLVKRTGEKVFLECVQDMDHENMFWYRQDPGLGLRLIYFSYDVKMKEKGDIPEGYSVSREKKERFSLILESASTNQTSMYLCASRSRLGNTEAFFGQGTRLTVV.

This clonotype was detected ten times or more. V usage is TRBV12-3 or TRBV12-4 and J usage is TRBJ2-1; no reliable D call. Between the trimmed V and J ends, which lost 6 bases and 0 bases, there was a span of 15 bases. The CDR3 contains 16 residues. CDR3 loop: CASSPLAVGSYNEQFF. The DNA of the CDR3 is TGTGCCAGCAGCCCTCTCGCGGTCGGCTCCTACAATGAGCAGTTCTTC.

This clonotype was picked up a small number of times. At one of its ends the junction is not consistent with the germline gene, which may arise from a read error. The chain joins TRBV12-3 or TRBV12-4 to TRBJ2-2; 9 bases align to TRBD2. This CDR3 has 14 amino acids. For the CDR3, the DNA is TGTGCCAGCAGTGTAGCGGGGGACACCGGGGAGCTGTTTTTT. Amino acid sequence: CASSVAGDTGELFF.